This TCR beta chain was sequenced during a study of shared clonotypes between healthy human individuals. The wider study: Used for every donor were three CD4 naive, three CD4 memory, two CD8 naive and one CD8 memory plate.

The repertoire was sequenced with immunoSEQ multiplex PCR; TCRdb's copy has only in-frame clones and lacks some. Of 2 million to 2.5 million clones in the sample, 80% to 95% were seen once. Notes on this clone: Other DNA sequences in the same sample also yield this CDR3.

The CDR3 runs 14 residues. CDR1 is LNHDA, CDR2 SQIVND, per germline (reference sequence). V lost 4 bases, J lost 6 bases, and 5 bases stayed unmatched. The rearrangement joins TRBV19 to TRBJ2-2; TRBD2 aligns across 7 bases. Sequencing was performed on naive CD4+ T cells from PBMCs. Subset given: CD45RA+ positively selected. This clonotype was sampled from a man younger than 35 in good health. Some clones in this sample may be carry-over from other donors' samples. CDR3 residues: CASSTGGRAGELFF. Here the CDR3 DNA reads TGTGCCAGTAGTACTGGAGGGAGGGCCGGGGAGCTGTTTTTT.